The T cell receptor (beta chain) described here comes from a study of cytomegalovirus exposure and HLA in healthy donors (dated by TCRdb to between 2016 and 2019). Notes on the research overall: In an earlier analysis of some 550 of the donors, around 290 Gb of sequence data and some 100 million unique TCR beta sequences from about 190 million T cells were reported. Roughly 300 gigabases of sequencing data and roughly 90 million unique TCR sequences were included in an early release covering over 600 HLA-typed donors. The genetic ancestry cluster associated with self-reported Caucasian donors included around 76% of the approximately 430 genotyped donors. The study aimed to test whether signatures of past pathogen exposure could be identified by cataloging public T cell receptors. The T cell repertoires of several hundred subjects were profiled by immunosequencing and related to cytomegalovirus serostatus. Besides the first cohort of roughly 640 subjects, a separate validation cohort made up of over 100 different subjects was used. To predict cytomegalovirus infection status, the study brought together high-throughput TCR immunosequencing, statistical association of individual TCRs with disease status, and machine learning. To study patterns of TCR occurrence, a later analysis re-analyzed previously published TCR beta repertoires from 500 to 850 donors and added high-resolution HLA genotyping. In the later analysis, no new phenotypic data were used to find candidate immune exposures; instead, reliance was placed on TCR beta sequences and their occurrence across donors. In an earlier analysis of 500 to 650 of the donors, high-throughput TCR beta sequencing was used to judge whether each TCR beta V gene segment behaved as functional or pseudogenic. Donor age, sex, ethnicity and CMV serostatus were compiled alongside the repertoire data. A later genetic analysis used genome-wide SNP genotypes for about 55% of the 666 donors, treating that subset as a discovery cohort. Every discovery cohort repertoire had been produced on one sequencing platform. Class I and class II HLA loci were covered by the typing at four-digit resolution. The number of donors typed differed by locus, with roughly 620-640 for A, B, C, DRB1 and DQB1, around 560 for DQA1, about 610 for DPA1, and around 430 for DPB1. Several DR-DQ haplotypes were treated as single units for association and clustering because of strong linkage in the cohort. Among roughly 370 genotyped donors of the cohort, an average of 235,054 unique TCR beta nucleotide sequences were sequenced per donor, roughly 18% of them non-productive. Findings and caveats that apply to the study as a whole: In a later analysis, the rate of TCR association differed among HLA loci, with DRB1 alleles having the most associated TCRs and HLA-C alleles having the fewest. In vitro tests confirmed that a few of the cytomegalovirus-associated TCR beta chains recognize cytomegalovirus antigens. In a later analysis, several top co-occurrence clusters were reported to appear linked to parvovirus B19, influenza, CMV and Epstein-Barr virus. Correlated functional status among segregating V segments might reflect linkage disequilibrium, but an unknown experimental factor could not be ruled out. Most TCR sequences were seen in very few donors, while some public TCRs were found in many individuals. The authors suggested that the approach could potentially be extended to other disease states and immunological phenotypes. The only immune exposure information available for the cohort was CMV serostatus. In an earlier analysis of roughly 560 of the donors, most TCR beta V segments were observed in productive rearrangements about 87% or about 30% of the time, broadly matching IMGT annotations. In the study, about 150 TCR beta chains were listed as associated with cytomegalovirus. A further reported finding was that TCR beta sequences accurately predicted the HLA-A and HLA-B alleles for most subjects in the first cohort. Roughly uniform sequencing depth across donors was assumed in presence/absence analyses, although this assumption may not hold. In this cohort, only TCR beta chains were sequenced, and detectable features were limited by the absence of alpha or paired-chain data. Assigning TCR associations to individual alleles was difficult when HLA alleles, especially DR and DQ, strongly co-occurred. A later genetic analysis associated a missense DCLRE1C variant with V-gene and J-gene trimming of TCR beta chains, and an independent cohort replicated the association. Because the 87-base-pair reads could not distinguish some IMGT-functional V segments, including TRBV6-2 and TRBV6-3, those segments were excluded. Because HLA typing was missing for some donors at each locus, association tests included only the typed subset. The sequencing pipeline was judged likely to have produced a cluster of highly shared sequence variants as a technical artifact. Compared with equally common non-associated chains, HLA-associated TCR beta chains in a later analysis were more clonally expanded and had lower generation probabilities. The earlier analysis of almost 600 of the donors excluded approximately 15 rarely observed V segments, including chromosome 9 orphons, because counts were too low. In a later analysis, some 17,000 TCR beta sequences were associated with specific HLA alleles at a false discovery rate of 0.05. The classifier was reported to diagnose cytomegalovirus status with high specificity and sensitivity in both the original cohort and the validation cohort. According to a later analysis, most CMV-associated TCR beta chains appeared to be HLA-restricted, and the HLA associations seemed to be driven largely by CMV exposure. A later genetic analysis reported fewer N-insertions in productive TCRs among donors in an Asian-associated ancestry cluster than the roughly 650-donor mean.

V is clipped by 8 bases and J by 4 bases, and the sequence between their germline boundaries is 18 bases long. The CDR3, cysteine through phenylalanine, is 15 amino acids long. The read is trimmed to its CDR3 DNA, 45 bases read in frame from base 1. For CDR1 and CDR2, the germline V gene (reference sequence) lists MNHEY and SMNVEV. Library preparation employed the immunoSEQ multiplex PCR assay. For the multiplex PCR, a mixture combining 60 forward primers for TCR Vbeta segments and 13 reverse primers for TCR Jbeta segments was used. A multiplex PCR assay on genomic DNA amplified the CDR3 region of rearranged TCR beta genes. On the Illumina HiSeq System, the amplified TCR beta libraries were sequenced as 87-base-pair reads. Turning to the authors' computational methods: In a later analysis, 80 million or so unique TCR beta chains were counted across the 690 or so repertoires, and about 9.9 million of these chains were shared by at least two donors. Raw reads were error-corrected and collapsed into unique sequences by a nearest-neighbor algorithm in which closely related sequences were merged to remove PCR and sequencing errors. V, D and J gene segments were assigned by aligning CDR3 sequences to IMGT reference sequences. For a sequence to be retained, a match of at least six nucleotides to both a V gene segment and a J gene segment was required. Rearrangements were called productive when the CDR3 lacked stop codons and stayed in frame with V and J; all others were non-productive. CDR3 was defined according to IMGT convention as the region running from the second conserved V-encoded cysteine to the conserved J-encoded phenylalanine. The earlier analysis of roughly 590 of the donors excluded any sequence lacking an unambiguous match to a single V gene segment. In an earlier analysis of approximately 610 of the donors, V segments were called functional above 56.7% productive rearrangements and were called segregating when the between-donor standard deviation exceeded 5%. A statistical classification framework was built to diagnose cytomegalovirus status from the catalog of TCR beta chain sequences. In a later analysis, TCR nucleotide sequences were compared against IMGT/GENE-DB human TR gene sequences so that V and J genes could be assigned. A later analysis assigned CDR3 sequences and most-parsimonious VDJ recombination scenarios with the TCRdist pipeline. A later analysis defined each TCR beta chain by its CDR3 amino acid sequence plus V-gene family, and excluded reads lacking a unique V-gene family. In a later analysis, around 600 highly shared, low-generation-probability nucleotide sequences were removed to address suspected cross-contamination and a sequencing artifact. In a later analysis, a clonal expansion index for each public chain was calculated from normalized within-repertoire ranks of inferred template counts. In a later analysis, generation probabilities were computed with a VDJ recombination model fitted to out-of-frame rearrangements, and the resulting probabilities were checked against IGoR. A later analysis scored TCR-TCR, TCR-HLA and TCR-CMV co-occurrence with hypergeometric tests, applying a repertoire-size bias correction to TCR pairs. To estimate false discovery rates, a later analysis permuted the HLA or CMV assignments 20 times. In a later analysis, co-occurring TCRs were grouped using DBSCAN, with TCRdist sequence similarity added in when clustering inside HLA-allele-positive subsets. Repertoires with fewer than 30,000 or more than 120,000 public chains were left out of co-occurrence clustering, as were a few repertoires with anomalous nucleotide sharing. The table comes from immuneACCESS by way of TCRdb, which keeps in-frame sequences with V and J called. Part of the clones is missing from these tables; in studies checked, under half for an unresolved V gene and the rest for unknown reasons. The V and J calls and clone size come from that table; D and trimming were worked out from the DNA. For this sample the table gives roughly 120,000 clones, of which less than 80% were detected only once. 6% to 8.5% of the sample lies in the top ten.

In total, around 600 healthy bone marrow donors made up the cohort. All cohort members were sampled while nominally healthy, although unrecorded immune exposures were likely present. The donor tested CMV seropositive, placing the donor among the roughly 300 seropositive members of the cohort. A peripheral blood sample was collected from each donor, and TCR beta sequencing was performed on peripheral blood mononuclear cells. The Qiagen DNeasy Blood Extraction Kit was used to extract genomic DNA from the blood cell samples. This clone was counted between two and nine times. What antigen it recognizes has not been identified. Base qualities were left out, and no much larger clone turns up one base away.

The chain uses TRBV27 and TRBJ1-3, with a tentative D gene TRBD1 over 5 matching bases. This TCR was sampled from a man aged 35 to 55 in good health and CMV-seropositive. Sequencing used PBMCs. The DNA sequence is TGTGCCAGCTCCTCGCGGCAGGGTAGGGGAAACACCATATATTTT. The translation is CASSSRQGRGNTIYF.